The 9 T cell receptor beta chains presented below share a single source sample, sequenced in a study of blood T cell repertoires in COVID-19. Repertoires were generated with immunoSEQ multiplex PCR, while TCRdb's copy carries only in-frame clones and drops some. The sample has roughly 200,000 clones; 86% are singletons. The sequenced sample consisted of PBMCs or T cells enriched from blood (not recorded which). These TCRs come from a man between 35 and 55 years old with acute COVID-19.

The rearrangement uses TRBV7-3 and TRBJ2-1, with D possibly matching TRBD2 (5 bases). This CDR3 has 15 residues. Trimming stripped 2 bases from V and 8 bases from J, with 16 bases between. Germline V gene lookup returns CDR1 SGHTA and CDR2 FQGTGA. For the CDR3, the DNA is TGTGCCAGCAGCTTAGGCGGGCCCCTCCCCCATGAGCAGTTCTTC. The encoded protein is CASSLGGPLPHEQFF.

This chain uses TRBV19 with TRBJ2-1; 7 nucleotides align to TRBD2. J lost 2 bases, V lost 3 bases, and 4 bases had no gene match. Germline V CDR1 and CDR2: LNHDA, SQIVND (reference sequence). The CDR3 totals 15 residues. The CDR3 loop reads CASSIGDYTYNEQFF. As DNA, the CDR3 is TGTGCCAGTAGTATCGGGGACTACACCTACAATGAGCAGTTCTTC.

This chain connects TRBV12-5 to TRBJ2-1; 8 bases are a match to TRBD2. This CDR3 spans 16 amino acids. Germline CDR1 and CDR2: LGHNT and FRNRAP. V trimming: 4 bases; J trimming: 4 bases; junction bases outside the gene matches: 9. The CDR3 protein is CASGSLLAGPYNEQFF. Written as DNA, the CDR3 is TGTGCTAGTGGTTCCCTGCTAGCGGGTCCATACAATGAGCAGTTCTTC.

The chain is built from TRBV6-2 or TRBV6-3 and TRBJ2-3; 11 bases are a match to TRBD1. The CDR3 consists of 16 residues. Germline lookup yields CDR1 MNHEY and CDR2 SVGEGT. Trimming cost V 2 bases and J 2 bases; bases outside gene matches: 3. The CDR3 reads CASSYRGQGATDTQYF. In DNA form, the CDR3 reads TGTGCCAGCAGTTACAGAGGACAGGGGGCCACAGATACGCAGTATTTT.

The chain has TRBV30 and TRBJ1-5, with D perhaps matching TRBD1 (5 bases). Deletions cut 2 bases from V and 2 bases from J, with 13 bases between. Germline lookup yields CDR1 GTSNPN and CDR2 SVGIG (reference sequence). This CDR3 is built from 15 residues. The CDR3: CAWSRGGSGNQPQHF. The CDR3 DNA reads TGTGCCTGGAGTCGCGGGGGTTCCGGCAATCAGCCCCAGCATTTT.

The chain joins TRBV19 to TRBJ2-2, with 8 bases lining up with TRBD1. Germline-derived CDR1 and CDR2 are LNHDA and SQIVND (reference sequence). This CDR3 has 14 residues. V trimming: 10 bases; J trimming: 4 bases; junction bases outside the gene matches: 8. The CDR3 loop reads CATGEDRATGELFF. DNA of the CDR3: TGTGCCACCGGGGAGGACAGGGCCACCGGGGAGCTGTTTTTT.

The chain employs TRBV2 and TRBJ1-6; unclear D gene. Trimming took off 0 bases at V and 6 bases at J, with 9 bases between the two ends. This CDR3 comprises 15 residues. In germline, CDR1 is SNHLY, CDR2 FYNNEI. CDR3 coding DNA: TGTGCCAGCAGTGAAGCAGGCGGGCGTAATTCACCCCTCCACTTT. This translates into CASSEAGGRNSPLHF.

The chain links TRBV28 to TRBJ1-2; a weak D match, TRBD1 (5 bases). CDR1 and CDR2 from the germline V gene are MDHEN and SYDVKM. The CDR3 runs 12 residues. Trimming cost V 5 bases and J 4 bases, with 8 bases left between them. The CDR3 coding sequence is TGTGCCAGCAGTGTGGACACCTATGGCTACACCTTC. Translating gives CASSVDTYGYTF.

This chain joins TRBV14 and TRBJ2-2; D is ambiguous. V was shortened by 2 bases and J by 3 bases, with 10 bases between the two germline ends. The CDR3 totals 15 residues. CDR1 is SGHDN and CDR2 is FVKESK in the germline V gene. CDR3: CASSQTNLYTGELFF. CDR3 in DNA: TGTGCCAGCAGCCAAACTAATCTATACACCGGGGAGCTGTTTTTT.